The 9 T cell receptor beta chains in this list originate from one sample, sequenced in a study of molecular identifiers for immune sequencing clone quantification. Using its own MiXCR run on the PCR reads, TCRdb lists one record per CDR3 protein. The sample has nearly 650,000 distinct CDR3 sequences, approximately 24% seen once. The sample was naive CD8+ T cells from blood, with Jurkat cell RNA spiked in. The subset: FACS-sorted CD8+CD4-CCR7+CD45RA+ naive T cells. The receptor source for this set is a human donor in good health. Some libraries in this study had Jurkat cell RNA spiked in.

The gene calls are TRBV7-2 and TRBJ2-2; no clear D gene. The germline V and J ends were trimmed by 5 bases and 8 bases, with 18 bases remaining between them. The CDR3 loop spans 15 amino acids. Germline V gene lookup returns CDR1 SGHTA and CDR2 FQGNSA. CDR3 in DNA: TGTGCCAGCAGCCCAAAGAACCTAAATAGGGGGGAGCTGTTTTTT. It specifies CASSPKNLNRGELFF.

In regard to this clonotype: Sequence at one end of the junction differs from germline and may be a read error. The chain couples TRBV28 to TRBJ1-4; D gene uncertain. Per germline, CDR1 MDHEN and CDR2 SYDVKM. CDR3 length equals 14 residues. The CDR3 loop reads CASTPGDYNGKLFF. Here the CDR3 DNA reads TGTGCCAGCACCCCCGGAGATTATAATGGAAAACTGTTTTTT. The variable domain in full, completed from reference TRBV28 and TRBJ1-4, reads DVKVTQSSRYLVKRTGEKVFLECVQDMDHENMFWYRQDPGLGLRLIYFSYDVKMKEKGDIPEGYSVSREKKERFSLILESASTNQTSMYLCASTPGDYNGKLFFGSGTQLSVL.

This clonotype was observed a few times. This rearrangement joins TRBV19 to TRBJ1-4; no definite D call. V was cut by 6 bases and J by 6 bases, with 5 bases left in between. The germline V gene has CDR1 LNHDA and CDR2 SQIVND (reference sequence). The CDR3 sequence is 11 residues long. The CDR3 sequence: CASRVDEKLFF. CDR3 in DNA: TGTGCCAGTAGGGTGGATGAAAAACTGTTTTTT.

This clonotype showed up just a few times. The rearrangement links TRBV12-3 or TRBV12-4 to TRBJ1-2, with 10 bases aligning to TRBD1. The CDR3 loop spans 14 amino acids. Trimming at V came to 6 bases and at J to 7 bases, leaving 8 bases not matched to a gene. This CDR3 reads CASSPGQGGFGYTF. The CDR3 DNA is TGTGCCAGCAGCCCTGGACAGGGGGGATTTGGCTACACCTTC.

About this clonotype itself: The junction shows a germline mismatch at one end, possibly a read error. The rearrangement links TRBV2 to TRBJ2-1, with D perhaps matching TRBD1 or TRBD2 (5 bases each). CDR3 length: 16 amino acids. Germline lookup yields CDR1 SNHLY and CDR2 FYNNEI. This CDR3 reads CANTGRGADSYNEQLF. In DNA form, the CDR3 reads TGTGCCAACACGGGTAGAGGGGCGGACTCCTACAATGAGCAGCTCTTC.

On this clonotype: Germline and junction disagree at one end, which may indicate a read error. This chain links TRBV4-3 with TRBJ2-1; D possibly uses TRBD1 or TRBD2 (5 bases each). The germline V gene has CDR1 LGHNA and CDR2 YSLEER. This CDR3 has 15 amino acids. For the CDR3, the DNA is TGCGCCAGCAGCCAAGGTTGGGGGTCCTACAATGAGCAGTCCTTC. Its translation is CASSQGWGSYNEQSF.

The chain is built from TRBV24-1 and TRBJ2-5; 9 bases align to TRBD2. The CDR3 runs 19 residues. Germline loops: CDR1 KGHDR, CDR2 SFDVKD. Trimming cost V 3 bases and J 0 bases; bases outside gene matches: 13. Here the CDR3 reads CATSDTTGLASMDQETQYF. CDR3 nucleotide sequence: TGTGCCACCAGTGATACCACGGGACTAGCTTCTATGGACCAAGAGACCCAGTACTTC.

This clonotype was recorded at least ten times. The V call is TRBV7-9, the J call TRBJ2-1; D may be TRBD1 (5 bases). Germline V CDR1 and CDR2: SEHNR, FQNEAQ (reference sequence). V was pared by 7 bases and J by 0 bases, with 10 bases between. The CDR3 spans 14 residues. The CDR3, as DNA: TGTGCCAGCACCCGAGACAGCTCCTACAATGAGCAGTTCTTC. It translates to CASTRDSSYNEQFF.

In DNA, the CDR3 is TGTGCCAGCAGTAAATGGCAAACTTCGAACACCGGGGAGCTGTTTTTT. Encoded protein: CASSKWQTSNTGELFF. The V and J genes are TRBV25-1 and TRBJ2-2; D not certain. The CDR3 is made up of 16 amino acids. The ends were cut back, 5 bases at V and 0 bases at J, with 13 bases in the middle. CDR1 and CDR2 from the germline V gene are MGHDK and SYGVNS. Variable domain in full (rest from reference TRBV25-1 and TRBJ2-2): EADIYQTPRYLVIGTGKKITLECSQTMGHDKMYWYQQDPGMELHLIHYSYGVNSTEKGDLSSESTVSRIRTEHFPLTLESARPSHTSQYLCASSKWQTSNTGELFFGEGSRLTVL.